This TCR beta chain stems from a study of blood T cell repertoires in COVID-19. In the study overall: Sample material is recorded as cDNA or gDNA derived from T cells, B-cell-depleted T cells, or PBMCs.

Profiling relied on immunoSEQ multiplex PCR, and the TCRdb table lists in-frame clones only, not all of them. The sample shows 200,000 to 300,000 clones, about 82% of them seen only once. This clone was found a few times. Per the germline V gene, CDR1 is SQVTM and CDR2 is ANQGSEA. The length of the CDR3 is 11 residues. This rearrangement joins TRBV29-1 to TRBJ1-1; unclear D gene. This clonotype was obtained from a woman between 50 and 59 years old who had recovered from COVID-19. Material for sequencing was PBMCs or T cells enriched from blood (not recorded which). CDR3: CLCGRGTEAFF. The CDR3 region has the DNA TGCCTCTGCGGGCGGGGCACTGAAGCTTTCTTT.